The TCR beta chain under discussion was sequenced for a study of tumor-infiltrating lymphocytes in primary liver carcinoma. About the study: Measuring roughly 4.2 to 11 cm across, the tumors were staged as T1-T3 N0M0.

Unsorted whole blood yielded the blood RNA, and germline DNA was also extracted. Prior to surgery, approximately 4 milliliters of peripheral blood were drawn. This clonotype was observed many times. The antigen remains unidentified. Overall study findings and caveats: Whereas tumor region pairs overlapped more, tumor-adjacent and tumor-blood pairs overlapped less. Bulk unsorted samples prevented comparison of CD4+ and CD8+ repertoires.

The CDR3 runs to 12 residues. Germline CDR1 reads GTSNPN; CDR2 reads SVGIG (reference sequence). Deletions cut 5 bases from V and 5 bases from J, with 12 bases between. Making TCR beta cDNA involved approximately 480 ng total RNA and a constant-region primer. Three nested multiplex PCR rounds, a slightly modified ARM-PCR method, built the TCR beta libraries. PCR rounds one and two used TRBV1-TRBV30 forward primers with a C-beta reverse primer for roughly 10 cycles each. A single record per CDR3 protein comes from TCRdb applying MiXCR to the multiplex PCR reads. The sample lists 300,000 to 350,000 distinct CDR3 sequences, approximately 65% occurring once.

This TCR came from a middle-aged man with primary liver carcinoma and hepatitis B virus infection. Sequences were obtained from peripheral blood. The chain is built from TRBV30 and TRBJ1-2; D gene ambiguous. CDR3 residues: CAWGIGLYGYTF. CDR3 nucleotides: TGTGCCTGGGGGATAGGACTTTATGGCTACACCTTC.